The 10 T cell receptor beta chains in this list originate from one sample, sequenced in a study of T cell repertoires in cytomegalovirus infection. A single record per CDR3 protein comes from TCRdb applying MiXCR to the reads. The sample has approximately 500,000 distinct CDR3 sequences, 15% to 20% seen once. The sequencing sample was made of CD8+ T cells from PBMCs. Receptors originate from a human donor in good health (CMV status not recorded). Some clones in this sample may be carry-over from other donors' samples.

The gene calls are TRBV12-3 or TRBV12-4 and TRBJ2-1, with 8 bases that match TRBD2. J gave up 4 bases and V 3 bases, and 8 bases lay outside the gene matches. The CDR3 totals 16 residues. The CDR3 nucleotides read TGTGCCAGCAGTTTGGCCGGGGGGGGCGCGTACAATGAGCAGTTCTTC. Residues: CASSLAGGGAYNEQFF.

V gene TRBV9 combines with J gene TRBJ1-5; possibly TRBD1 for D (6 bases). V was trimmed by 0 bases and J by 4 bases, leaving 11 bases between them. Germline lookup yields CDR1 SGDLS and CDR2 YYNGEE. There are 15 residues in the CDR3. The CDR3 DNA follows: TGTGCCAGCAGCGTAGGCCCGGGACAAAATCAGCCCCAGCATTTT. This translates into CASSVGPGQNQPQHF.

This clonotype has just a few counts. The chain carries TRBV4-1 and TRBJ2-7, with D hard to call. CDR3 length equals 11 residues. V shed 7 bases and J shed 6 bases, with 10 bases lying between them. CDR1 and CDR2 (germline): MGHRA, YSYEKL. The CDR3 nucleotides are TGCGCCAGCACACAAAACGGCGAGCAGTACTTC. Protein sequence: CASTQNGEQYF.

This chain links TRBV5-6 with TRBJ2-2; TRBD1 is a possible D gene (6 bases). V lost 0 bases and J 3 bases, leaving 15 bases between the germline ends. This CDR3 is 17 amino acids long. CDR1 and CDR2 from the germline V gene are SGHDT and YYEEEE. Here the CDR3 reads CASSLAQGIRDTGELFF. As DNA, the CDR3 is TGTGCCAGCAGCTTGGCCCAGGGGATTAGGGACACCGGGGAGCTGTTTTTT.

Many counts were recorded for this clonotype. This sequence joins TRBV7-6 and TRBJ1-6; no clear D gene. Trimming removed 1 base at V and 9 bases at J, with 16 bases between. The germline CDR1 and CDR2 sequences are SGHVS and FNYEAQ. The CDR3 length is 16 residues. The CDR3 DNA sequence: TGTGCCAGCAGCTTAGATAACGGGGAGATAGGTTCACCCCTCCACTTT. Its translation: CASSLDNGEIGSPLHF. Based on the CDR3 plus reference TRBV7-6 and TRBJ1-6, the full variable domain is GAGVSQSPRYKVTKRGQDVALRCDPISGHVSLYWYRQALGQGPEFLTYFNYEAQQDKSGLPNDRFSAERPEGSISTLTIQRTEQRDSAMYRCASSLDNGEIGSPLHFGNGTRLTVT.

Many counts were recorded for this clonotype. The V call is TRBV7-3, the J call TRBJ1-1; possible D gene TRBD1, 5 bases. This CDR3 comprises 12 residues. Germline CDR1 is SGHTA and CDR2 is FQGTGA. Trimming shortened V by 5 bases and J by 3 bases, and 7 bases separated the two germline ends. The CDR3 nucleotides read TGTGCCAGCAGCCGAGGGGACACTGAAGCTTTCTTT. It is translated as CASSRGDTEAFF.

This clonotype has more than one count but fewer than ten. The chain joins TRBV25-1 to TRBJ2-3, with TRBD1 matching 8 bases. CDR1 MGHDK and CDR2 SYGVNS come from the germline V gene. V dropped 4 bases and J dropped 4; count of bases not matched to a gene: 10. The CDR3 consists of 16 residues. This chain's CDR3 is CASSGEDRGRADTQYF. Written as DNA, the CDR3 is TGTGCCAGCAGTGGAGAAGACAGGGGAAGGGCAGATACGCAGTATTTT.

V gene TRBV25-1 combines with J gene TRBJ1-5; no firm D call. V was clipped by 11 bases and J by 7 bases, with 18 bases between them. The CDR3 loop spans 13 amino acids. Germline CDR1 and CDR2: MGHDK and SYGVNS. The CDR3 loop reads CASSGPGRQPQHF. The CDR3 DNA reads TGTGCCTCCTCTGGACCCGGGCGGCAGCCCCAGCATTTT.

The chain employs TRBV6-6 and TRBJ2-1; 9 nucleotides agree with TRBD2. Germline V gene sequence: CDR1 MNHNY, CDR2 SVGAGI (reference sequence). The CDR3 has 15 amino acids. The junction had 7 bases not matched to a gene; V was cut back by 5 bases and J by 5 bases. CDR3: CASSTGLALDNEQFF. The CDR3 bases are TGTGCCAGCAGTACGGGACTAGCTCTCGACAATGAGCAGTTCTTC.

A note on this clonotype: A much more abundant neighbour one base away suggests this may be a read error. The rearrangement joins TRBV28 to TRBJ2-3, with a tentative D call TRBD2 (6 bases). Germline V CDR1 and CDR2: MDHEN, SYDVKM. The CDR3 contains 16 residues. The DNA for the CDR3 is TGTCCCAGCAGTCCTTTAGCGGAGTACGGCGCAGATACGCAGTATTTT. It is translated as CPSSPLAEYGADTQYF.